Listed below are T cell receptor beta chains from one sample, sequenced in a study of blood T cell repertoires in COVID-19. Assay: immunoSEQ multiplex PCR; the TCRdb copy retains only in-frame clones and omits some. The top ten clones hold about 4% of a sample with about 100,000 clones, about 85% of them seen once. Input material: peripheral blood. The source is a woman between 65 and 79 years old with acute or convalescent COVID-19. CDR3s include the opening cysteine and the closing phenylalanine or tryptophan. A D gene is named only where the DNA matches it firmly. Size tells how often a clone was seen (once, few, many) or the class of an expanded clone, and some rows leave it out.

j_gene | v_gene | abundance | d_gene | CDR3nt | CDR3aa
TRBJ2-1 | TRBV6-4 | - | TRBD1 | TGTGCCAGCAGCGCCCTGGGACAGGCCTACAATGAGCAGTTCTTC | CASSALGQAYNEQFF
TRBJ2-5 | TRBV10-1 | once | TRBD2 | TGCGCCAGTCCGTCGAGCGAGGGACTAGCGGGGGGGCAGGGGGAGACCCAGTACTTC | CASPSSEGLAGGQGETQYF
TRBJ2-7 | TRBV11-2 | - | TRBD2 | TGTGCCAGCAGCTCCAAAGTAGCGGGTCTTACCTACGAGCAGTACTTC | CASSSKVAGLTYEQYF
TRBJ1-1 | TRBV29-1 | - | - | TGCAGCGTTGAGACAGAGATGAACACTGAAGCTTTCTTT | CSVETEMNTEAFF
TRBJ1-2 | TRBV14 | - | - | TGTGCCAGCAGCCAAGCGGGAAGGGAGGTATATGGCTACACCTTC | CASSQAGREVYGYTF
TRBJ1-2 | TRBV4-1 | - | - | TGCGCCAGCAGCCAAGAGGACAGTTACGACTATGGCTACACCTTC | CASSQEDSYDYGYTF
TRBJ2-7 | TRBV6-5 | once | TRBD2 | TGTGCCAGCAGTTACGGGTGGGTGGGACTAAACTACGAGCAGTACTTC | CASSYGWVGLNYEQYF
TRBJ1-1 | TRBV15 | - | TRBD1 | TGTGCCACCAGCAGCACACAGGGGGCGCGAACTGAAGCTTTCTTT | CATSSTQGARTEAFF
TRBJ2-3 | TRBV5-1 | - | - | TGCGCCAGCAGCCCCTCACCCGTGGAGGATACGCAGTATTTT | CASSPSPVEDTQYF
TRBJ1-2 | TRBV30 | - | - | TGTGCCTGCCTACCTCCCGCTACCGGGGGGGGCTACACCTTC | CACLPPATGGGYTF
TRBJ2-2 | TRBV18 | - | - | TGTGCCAGCTCACCCACCGGGGGGGGGACAGGGACTCACCGGGGAGCTGTTTTT | CASSPTGGGTGTHRGAVF
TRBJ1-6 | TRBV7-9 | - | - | TGTGCCAGCAGCTTAGAACAGAATAATTCACCCCTCCACTTT | CASSLEQNNSPLHF
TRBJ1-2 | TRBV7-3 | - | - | TGTGCCAGCAGCTTAGTTCCGGGAAGCGGCTATGGCTACACCTTC | CASSLVPGSGYGYTF
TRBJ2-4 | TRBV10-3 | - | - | TGTGCCATCAGTGACCCGACAGTAGCCAAAAACATTCAGTACTTC | CAISDPTVAKNIQYF
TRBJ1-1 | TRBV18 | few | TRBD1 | TGTGCCAGCTCATCTGACAGGGCTGAAGCTTTCTTT | CASSSDRAEAFF
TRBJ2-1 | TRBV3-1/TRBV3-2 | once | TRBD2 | TGTGCCAGCAGCCAAGAGGCTAGCGGGAGGAGGGATGAGCAGTTCTTC | CASSQEASGRRDEQFF
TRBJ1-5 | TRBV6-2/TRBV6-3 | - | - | TGTGCCAGCAGTTACTGGAGTGAGGGAGGGCCCCAGCATTTT | CASSYWSEGGPQHF
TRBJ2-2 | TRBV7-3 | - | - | TGTGCCAGCAGCTTACAGGGATCCGGGGAGCTGTTTTTT | CASSLQGSGELFF
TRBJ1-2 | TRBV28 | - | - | TGTGCCAGCAGTTTATCCCATGTACAAAGGGGCGAGGACTATGGCTACACCTTC | CASSLSHVQRGEDYGYTF
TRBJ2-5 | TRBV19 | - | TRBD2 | TGTGCCAGTAACAACCGGGAGGTGCCGGAGACCCAGTACTTC | CASNNREVPETQYF
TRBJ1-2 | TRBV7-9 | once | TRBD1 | TGTGCCAGCAGCTTAATGGACAGGAACTATGGCTACACCTTC | CASSLMDRNYGYTF
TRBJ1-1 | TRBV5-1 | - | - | TGCGCCAGCAGCTTGGCTGGACAGCCGAACACTGAAGCTTTCTTT | CASSLAGQPNTEAFF
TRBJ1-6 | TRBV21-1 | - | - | TGTGCCAGCAGCCCGGGTTCACCCCTCCACTTT | CASSPGSPLHF
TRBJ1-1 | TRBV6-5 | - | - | TGTGCCAGCACTAAGAACACTGAAGCTTTCTTT | CASTKNTEAFF
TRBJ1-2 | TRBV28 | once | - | TGTGCCAGCAGTTTCGGGGGGTATGGCTACACCTTC | CASSFGGYGYTF
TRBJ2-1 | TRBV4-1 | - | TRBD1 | TGCGCCAGCAGCCAAGATATGACAGGGGGATCCTACAATGAGCAGTTCTTC | CASSQDMTGGSYNEQFF
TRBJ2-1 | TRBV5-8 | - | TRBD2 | TGTGCCAGCAGCTTGCGGGGGGTAACCTACAATGAGCAGTTCTTC | CASSLRGVTYNEQFF
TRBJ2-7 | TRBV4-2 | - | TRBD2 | TGTGCCAGCAGCCAAGATTTGAGCGGGAGGGCCTACGAGCAGTACTTC | CASSQDLSGRAYEQYF
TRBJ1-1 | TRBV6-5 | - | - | TGTGCCAGCAGACAGGGCCAGAACACTGAAGCTTTCTTT | CASRQGQNTEAFF
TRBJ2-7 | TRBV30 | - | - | TGTGCCTGGAGCCGGTGGGGCAGATTTTCCTACGAGCAGTACTTC | CAWSRWGRFSYEQYF
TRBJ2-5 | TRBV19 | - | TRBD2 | TGTGCCAGTAAGGGACTAGCAGAAGAGACCCAGTACTTC | CASKGLAEETQYF
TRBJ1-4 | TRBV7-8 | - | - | TGTGCCAGCAGACAAAAAGCAACTAATGAAAAACTGTTTTTT | CASRQKATNEKLFF
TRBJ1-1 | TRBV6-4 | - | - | TGTGCCAGCAGTGACGGGGCGGGGACTGAAGCTTTCTTT | CASSDGAGTEAFF
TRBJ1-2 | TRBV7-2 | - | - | TGTGCCAGCAGCTTTGAAGTCGTTAGCTATGGCTACACCTTC | CASSFEVVSYGYTF
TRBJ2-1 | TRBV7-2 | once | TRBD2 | TGTGCCAGCAGCTTGGGGACTAGTATCAATGAGCAGTTCTTC | CASSLGTSINEQFF
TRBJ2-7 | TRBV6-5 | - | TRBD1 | TGTGCCAGCAGGACAGGGGCCCCCTACGAGCAGTACTTC | CASRTGAPYEQYF
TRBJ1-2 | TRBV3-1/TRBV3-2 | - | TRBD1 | TGTGCCAGCAGCCAAGTGGGGACAGGGCGAGGAGGCTACACCTTC | CASSQVGTGRGGYTF
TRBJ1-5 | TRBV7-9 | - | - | TGTGCCAGCAGCTCCTCGGGGAATCAGCCCCAGCATTTT | CASSSSGNQPQHF
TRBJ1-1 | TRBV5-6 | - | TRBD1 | TGTGCCAGCAGCCGACTACAGGGGATGGACACTGAAGCTTTCTTT | CASSRLQGMDTEAFF
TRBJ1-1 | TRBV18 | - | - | TGTGCCAGCTCACCCCGGCGGGCTACGGGTACTGAAGCTTTCTTT | CASSPRRATGTEAFF
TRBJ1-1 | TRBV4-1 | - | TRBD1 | TGCGCCAGCAGCCAGTACAGGGGTGCGGACACTGAAGCTTTCTTT | CASSQYRGADTEAFF
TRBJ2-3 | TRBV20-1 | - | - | TGCAGTGCTAGTCGTGGGCAAGTGAAGTCAGATACGCAGTATTTT | CSASRGQVKSDTQYF
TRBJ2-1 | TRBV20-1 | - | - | TGCAGTGCGGCGGGCCTGAGTGAGCAGTTCTTC | CSAAGLSEQFF
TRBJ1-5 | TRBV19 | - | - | TGTGCCAGCCCGATTTCAGGTGTTCGGAGGGTACAGCATCAGCCCCAGCATTTT | CASPISGVRRVQHQPQHF
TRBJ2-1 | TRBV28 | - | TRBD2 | TGTGCCAGCAGTTTCCCTGGACTAGCGGGTAGCCGGAACAATGAGCAGTTCTTC | CASSFPGLAGSRNNEQFF
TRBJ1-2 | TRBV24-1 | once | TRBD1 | TGTGCCACCAGTGACCGGACAGGGACAGAGGGCTACACCTTC | CATSDRTGTEGYTF
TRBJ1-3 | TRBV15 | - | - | TGTGCCACCAAGACTTGGCTGTTGGAGGTCTCCTCTGGAAACACCATATATTTT | CATKTWLLEVSSGNTIYF
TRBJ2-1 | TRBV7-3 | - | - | TGTGCCAGCAGCCCAACGGAGCGGTCCTACAATGAGCAGTTCTTC | CASSPTERSYNEQFF
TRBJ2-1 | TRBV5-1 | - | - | TGCGCCAGCAGCTCTGGACAGTCTTACAATGAGCAGTTCTTC | CASSSGQSYNEQFF
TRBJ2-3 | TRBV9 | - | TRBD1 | TGTGCCAGCAGCGTCAGTGGGACAGCAGATACGCAGTATTTT | CASSVSGTADTQYF
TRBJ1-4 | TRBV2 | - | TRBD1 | TGTGCCAGCAGTGAAAGGGGGCGAATTAGCGAAAAACTGTTTTTT | CASSERGRISEKLFF
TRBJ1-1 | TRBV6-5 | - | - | TGTGCCAGCAGTTACTTCATGAACACTGAAGCTTTCTTT | CASSYFMNTEAFF
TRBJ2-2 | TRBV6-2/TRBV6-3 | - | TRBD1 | TGTGCCAGCAGTTACCAACCGGGACAGCCGAACACCGGGGAGCTGTTTTTT | CASSYQPGQPNTGELFF
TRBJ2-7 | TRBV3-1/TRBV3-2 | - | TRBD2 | TGTGCCAGCAGCGGGACTAGCGGGAGTCGCGAGCAGTACTTC | CASSGTSGSREQYF
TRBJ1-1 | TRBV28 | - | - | TGTGCCAGCAGAATGGATTCGGGAGGTAGTGCTTTCTTT | CASRMDSGGSAFF